One T cell receptor (beta chain) is described in this entry. Antigen unknown. These data come from a study of blood T cells in healthy people across ages. Study in general: Every two T cells gave about one barcoded beta molecule via template switching.

Looked up from germline, CDR1 is SGHTA and CDR2 is FQGNSA. V was shortened by 5 bases and J by 2 bases, with 14 bases between the two germline ends. The CDR3 extends over 15 amino acids. A J-beta primer mix and a sample-barcoded 5' primer were used in a second PCR of roughly 6 to 12 cycles. Using its own MiXCR run on the 5' RACE reads, TCRdb lists one record per CDR3 protein. Of about 730,000 distinct CDR3 sequences in the sample, roughly two fifths are singletons; the top ten hold roughly 19%. The extraction recovered at least 5 micrograms of total RNA per sample. General study results and limits: PBMCs left unsorted prevented a conclusive naive versus antigen-experienced comparison.

The sample was blood. The TCR sequence derives from a woman aged 60-75 years in good health. The chain has TRBV7-2 and TRBJ2-3; weak D call: TRBD2 (5 bases). The CDR3 region has the DNA TGTGCCAGCAGCGGAGGTGGACTTTACACAGATACGCAGTATTTT. Its protein product is CASSGGGLYTDTQYF.